The present T cell receptor beta chain was sequenced within a study of cytomegalovirus exposure and HLA in healthy donors. Whole-study results and caveats: There were some V segments, including TRBV6-2 and TRBV6-3, excluded as indistinguishable.

The PCR contained 60 Vbeta and 13 Jbeta primers. Repertoires were generated with immunoSEQ multiplex PCR, while TCRdb's copy carries only in-frame clones and drops some. The sample holds some 110,000 clones, around 80% seen once. The CDR3 sequence is 15 residues long. Germline V CDR1 and CDR2: SGHNT, YENEEA. V lost 5 bases, J lost 5 bases, and 18 bases lay in between. With regard to this clone: What it recognizes is unknown.

The chain carries TRBV11-3 and TRBJ1-1; D is undetermined. The TCR sequence derives from a man between 35 and 55 years old in good health and CMV-seropositive. The sequenced sample was PBMCs. The DNA of the CDR3 is TGTGCCAGCAGCAGGAGGTGGGCCCTAAATACTGAAGCTTTCTTT. Translating gives CASSRRWALNTEAFF.